The source of this T cell receptor beta chain is a study of beta chain features in type 1 diabetes. Across the study: Across the samples, approximately 98,000,000 sorted cells were examined in total. The study's findings and limits: Naive, central memory and Treg TCRB repertoires appeared more alike in patients than in healthy donors. In all four CD4+ subsets, TCRB CDR3 length was significantly, moderately reduced in type 1 diabetes.

This clone was seen only a few times. Its cognate antigen is unknown. V gave up 1 base and J gave up 2 bases; unmatched junction bases: 2. Germline V gives CDR1 GTSNPN, CDR2 SVGIG (reference sequence). The CDR3 sequence is 15 residues long. The isolated RNA, all of it, was reverse transcribed, so expressed TCRB transcripts were what got sequenced. Some 4 million reads were obtained on average from naive, central memory and regulatory T cell samples. Sequencing was performed with immunoSEQ multiplex PCR; in TCRdb, only in-frame clones are kept and a portion is missing. Of around 710,000 clones listed, roughly 12% are singletons.

The chain couples TRBV30 to TRBJ2-1; 10 positions match TRBD1. The sequenced material came from naive CD4+ T cells from blood. This receptor was identified in a young man with type 1 diabetes. CDR3 amino acids: CAWSEGQGAYNEQFF. DNA of the CDR3: TGTGCCTGGAGTGAAGGACAGGGGGCCTACAATGAGCAGTTCTTC.